This is a list of T cell receptor beta chains from one sample in a study of T cell responses to AZD1222 COVID-19 vaccine. TCRdb keeps only in-frame clones here, not all; method: immunoSEQ multiplex PCR. Of about 94,000 clones in the sample, roughly 88% were seen once. Sequenced here: peripheral blood, sampled on day 0 of AZD1222 vaccination. The receptor source for this set is an adult in good health. Both conserved end residues are part of each CDR3. The D gene is left open where the match is weak.

V	D	J	CDR3
TRBV24-1	TRBD2	TRBJ2-1	CATSPAGGANNEQFF
TRBV6-5	TRBD1	TRBJ1-2	CASTDRANYGYTF
TRBV4-1	NA	TRBJ1-5	CASSQGDYQPQHF
TRBV7-9	NA	TRBJ1-1	CASSSPGDTEAFF
TRBV5-5	TRBD1	TRBJ1-6	CASSASRQGNSPLHF
TRBV5-1	NA	TRBJ1-1	CASSSAGTATEAFF
TRBV5-8	NA	TRBJ1-5	CASRGQAQWPQHF
TRBV12-3/TRBV12-4	NA	TRBJ1-5	CASSFGGNQPQHF
TRBV3-1/TRBV3-2	TRBD2	TRBJ2-1	CASSLERGGWENEQFF
TRBV29-1	TRBD1	TRBJ1-1	CSAGGGNTEAFF
TRBV7-2	NA	TRBJ1-2	CASSSRSRGYLYGYTF